The rows below give T cell receptor beta chains drawn from one sample of a study of blood T cell repertoires in COVID-19. Produced via immunoSEQ multiplex PCR; TCRdb's table is partial and in-frame only. This sample carries around 300,000 clones, about 87% of them seen once, and the ten largest clones take about 5%. The sample was PBMCs or T cells enriched from blood (not recorded which). These receptors all come from a young man who had recovered from COVID-19. CDR3s include the opening cysteine and the closing phenylalanine or tryptophan. The order of the fields is clone size, J gene, V gene, D gene, CDR3 protein, CDR3 DNA. D genes are given only for firm matches. Only part of the rows carry a size: once, few, many, or a class if the clone is expanded.

-	TRBJ1-5	TRBV7-9	TRBD1	CASSPTRDRGQGVDQPQHF	TGTGCCAGCAGCCCCACCCGGGACAGGGGGCAGGGAGTGGATCAGCCCCAGCATTTT
-	TRBJ1-2	TRBV28	-	CASSLPDRWGNYGYTF	TGTGCCAGCAGTTTACCCGACAGGTGGGGCAACTATGGCTACACCTTC
-	TRBJ1-4	TRBV15	TRBD1	CAAREQGESNEKLFF	TGTGCCGCACGCGAACAGGGGGAGAGTAATGAAAAACTGTTTTTT
-	TRBJ1-6	TRBV28	-	CASSSPWGHVNNSPLHF	TGTGCCAGCAGTTCCCCGTGGGGACATGTCAATAATTCACCCCTCCACTTT
-	TRBJ2-7	TRBV5-1	TRBD1	CASSLTGVNPYEQYF	TGCGCCAGCAGCTTAACAGGGGTCAACCCCTACGAGCAGTACTTC
-	TRBJ1-1	TRBV2	TRBD1	CASSLRQGINTEAFF	TGTGCCAGCAGCTTGAGACAGGGGATTAACACTGAAGCTTTCTTT
-	TRBJ2-7	TRBV5-5	TRBD1	CASSLGGRGHYEQYF	TGTGCCAGCAGCTTGGGGGGCAGGGGGCACTACGAGCAGTACTTC
-	TRBJ2-5	TRBV5-1	-	CASSFGGNQETQYF	TGCGCCAGCAGCTTCGGAGGGAACCAAGAGACCCAGTACTTC
-	TRBJ1-5	TRBV4-1	TRBD1	CASSEGTGEHQPQHF	TGCGCCAGCAGCGAGGGGACAGGGGAGCATCAGCCCCAGCATTTT
-	TRBJ1-6	TRBV4-2	-	CASSQANSGSYNSPLHF	TGTGCCAGCAGCCAAGCCAACAGTGGCTCCTATAATTCACCCCTCCACTTT
-	TRBJ2-3	TRBV5-4	-	CASSPQTGDTQYF	TGTGCCAGCAGCCCCCAAACCGGGGATACGCAGTATTTT
-	TRBJ1-6	TRBV7-9	-	CASSLMDTKNSPLHF	TGTGCCAGCAGCTTAATGGACACCAAGAATTCACCCCTCCACTTT
-	TRBJ1-2	TRBV3-1/TRBV3-2	-	CASSRRAGNGYTF	TGTGCCAGCAGCCGAAGGGCCGGGAATGGCTACACCTTC
-	TRBJ2-1	TRBV11-3	TRBD2	CASSQSGGPNYNEQFF	TGTGCCAGCAGCCAAAGCGGGGGGCCAAACTACAATGAGCAGTTCTTC
once	TRBJ2-1	TRBV9	TRBD1	CASSASGQEYNEQFF	TGTGCCAGCAGCGCATCAGGACAGGAATACAATGAGCAGTTCTTC
few	TRBJ2-5	TRBV6-5	-	CASSYSQVQETQYF	TGTGCCAGCAGTTACTCGCAGGTCCAAGAGACCCAGTACTTC
-	TRBJ1-2	TRBV7-2	-	CASSPTGEPPYGYTF	TGTGCCAGCAGCCCTACCGGGGAGCCTCCCTATGGCTACACCTTC
-	TRBJ1-4	TRBV2	-	CASRERKGVLGEKLFF	TGTGCCAGCAGAGAAAGGAAGGGGGTGTTAGGTGAAAAACTGTTTTTT
once	TRBJ1-6	TRBV7-9	-	CASSLSRQSSYNSPLHF	TGTGCCAGCAGCTTAAGTCGACAGAGCTCCTATAATTCACCCCTCCACTTT
-	TRBJ1-2	TRBV28	TRBD1	CASSEQTGARVLYGYTF	TGTGCCAGCAGTGAACAGACAGGGGCCCGGGTGCTCTATGGCTACACCTTC
-	TRBJ1-5	TRBV7-6	-	CASSRDSYSNQPQHF	TGTGCCAGCAGCCGGGACTCCTATAGCAATCAGCCCCAGCATTTT
-	TRBJ1-4	TRBV6-5	-	CASSYRGVEKLFF	TGTGCCAGCAGTTACCGGGGAGTTGAAAAACTGTTTTTT
-	TRBJ2-2	TRBV3-1/TRBV3-2	-	CASSTGFLELFF	TGTGCCAGCAGCACAGGTTTTCTGGAGCTGTTTTTT
once	TRBJ2-7	TRBV4-1	TRBD1	CASSHVGQHYEQYF	TGCGCCAGCAGCCACGTGGGACAGCACTACGAGCAGTACTTC
-	TRBJ2-3	TRBV27	TRBD2	CASSFVGGADTQYF	TGTGCCAGCAGTTTTGTTGGGGGGGCAGATACGCAGTATTTT
-	TRBJ1-4	TRBV9	TRBD1	CASSVTTGEHGEKLFF	TGTGCCAGCAGCGTAACTACAGGGGAGCACGGTGAAAAACTGTTTTTT
-	TRBJ1-5	TRBV30	-	CAWSEESWESNQPQHF	TGTGCCTGGAGTGAGGAGTCTTGGGAGAGCAATCAGCCCCAGCATTTT
-	TRBJ1-2	TRBV9	TRBD1	CASSTRQGARDGYTF	TGTGCCAGCAGCACGCGACAGGGGGCACGGGATGGCTACACCTTC
few	TRBJ1-5	TRBV6-5	TRBD1	CASSYDRVQPQHF	TGTGCCAGCAGTTACGACAGGGTTCAGCCCCAGCATTTT
few	TRBJ2-7	TRBV28	TRBD1	CASSLPGTAFSYEQYF	TGTGCCAGCAGCCTGCCAGGGACAGCCTTCTCCTACGAGCAGTACTTC
-	TRBJ2-7	TRBV7-2	TRBD1	CASSPSGTGYEQYF	TGTGCCAGCAGCCCATCCGGGACAGGATACGAGCAGTACTTC
-	TRBJ2-1	TRBV2	TRBD2	CATLAGSYNEQFF	TGTGCCACCCTAGCGGGGAGCTACAATGAGCAGTTCTTC
-	TRBJ2-1	TRBV27	-	CASSPGVDNEQFF	TGTGCCAGCAGTCCCGGGGTAGACAATGAGCAGTTCTTC
-	TRBJ1-2	TRBV6-5	-	CASTPSSGNNYGYTF	TGTGCCAGCACCCCCTCGTCCGGGAATAACTATGGCTACACCTTC
-	TRBJ2-5	TRBV9	TRBD2	CAGLHKRGAQETQYF	TGTGCCGGGCTACATAAGCGGGGGGCCCAAGAGACCCAGTACTTC
-	TRBJ1-5	TRBV2	-	CASSGVAGNQPQHF	TGTGCCAGCAGTGGCGTTGCTGGCAATCAGCCCCAGCATTTT
-	TRBJ1-2	TRBV5-1	-	CASSSTLGQLANYGYTF	TGCGCCAGCAGCTCGACGCTCGGACAGTTAGCTAACTATGGCTACACCTTC
-	TRBJ1-1	TRBV7-9	-	CASSPLSQVEAFF	TGTGCCAGCAGCCCTTTAAGCCAGGTTGAAGCTTTCTTT
-	TRBJ2-1	TRBV5-1	TRBD1	CASSSGTGANEQFF	TGCGCCAGCAGCTCCGGGACAGGGGCGAATGAGCAGTTCTTC
-	TRBJ2-1	TRBV10-1	TRBD2	CASSESRLAGGPRNEQFF	TGCGCCAGCAGTGAGTCGAGGCTAGCGGGGGGTCCACGCAATGAGCAGTTCTTC
once	TRBJ1-5	TRBV23-1	-	CASSHQGSNQPQHF	TGCGCCAGCAGTCATCAGGGTAGCAATCAGCCCCAGCATTTT
-	TRBJ2-5	TRBV28	TRBD2	CASSRSGGAGETQYF	TGTGCCAGCAGTCGTAGCGGGGGGGCCGGAGAGACCCAGTACTTC
-	TRBJ1-6	TRBV2	TRBD1	CASSEDRGRNSPLHF	TGTGCCAGCAGTGAAGACAGGGGGCGTAATTCACCCCTCCACTTT
-	TRBJ2-7	TRBV5-5	TRBD1	CASSVQGATYEQYF	TGTGCCAGCAGCGTACAGGGGGCGACCTACGAGCAGTACTTC
-	TRBJ2-5	TRBV19	-	CASSTQTGMKTQYF	TGTGCCAGTAGTACCCAGACAGGCATGAAGACCCAGTACTTC
-	TRBJ2-7	TRBV4-2	TRBD2	CASSHGGGSYEQYF	TGTGCCAGCAGCCATGGGGGGGGTTCCTACGAGCAGTACTTC
-	TRBJ1-4	TRBV2	-	CASSDRERAEKLFF	TGTGCCAGCAGTGACAGGGAACGGGCTGAAAAACTGTTTTTT
-	TRBJ2-2	TRBV10-3	TRBD2	CAIRPGGTLNTGELFF	TGTGCCATCCGCCCCGGGGGGACCTTGAACACCGGGGAGCTGTTTTTT
few	TRBJ1-2	TRBV14	-	CASSQEGPGYGYTF	TGTGCCAGCAGCCAAGAAGGTCCGGGCTATGGCTACACCTTC
-	TRBJ1-1	TRBV2	-	CAITGNTEAFF	TGTGCCATTACAGGGAACACTGAAGCTTTCTTT
-	TRBJ2-6	TRBV9	-	CASSVGLDSASSGANVLTF	TGTGCCAGCAGCGTAGGTTTGGACAGTGCTAGCTCTGGGGCCAACGTCCTGACTTTC
-	TRBJ2-5	TRBV11-2	-	CASSYYSGRGPGTQYF	TGTGCCAGCAGCTACTATTCCGGACGGGGTCCGGGGACCCAGTACTTC
-	TRBJ2-1	TRBV5-1	TRBD2	CASSLEAGGINEQFF	TGCGCCAGCAGCTTGGAAGCGGGGGGGATCAATGAGCAGTTCTTC
-	TRBJ2-3	TRBV5-4	TRBD2	CASSSNTAGGPDTQYF	TGTGCCAGCAGCTCGAACACAGCGGGGGGGCCTGATACGCAGTATTTT
-	TRBJ2-3	TRBV5-1	-	CASSLTLQAISSTDTQYF	TGCGCCAGCAGCTTGACACTCCAAGCGATCTCTAGCACAGATACGCAGTATTTT
-	TRBJ1-2	TRBV10-2	-	CASSVSGAYGYTF	TGCGCCAGCAGTGTATCGGGTGCCTATGGCTACACCTTC
-	TRBJ2-3	TRBV24-1	-	CATSDSYTQYF	TGTGCCACCAGTGATTCCTATACGCAGTATTTT
-	TRBJ2-3	TRBV20-1	TRBD2	CSASSGGTDTQYF	TGCAGTGCTAGTAGCGGGGGGACAGATACGCAGTATTTT
-	TRBJ1-4	TRBV28	-	CASSLGPGDGDYEKLFF	TGTGCCAGCAGTTTGGGGCCTGGTGATGGGGACTATGAAAAACTGTTTTTT
-	TRBJ1-1	TRBV28	TRBD1	CASRDRGSDTEAFF	TGTGCCAGCAGGGACAGGGGATCAGACACTGAAGCTTTCTTT